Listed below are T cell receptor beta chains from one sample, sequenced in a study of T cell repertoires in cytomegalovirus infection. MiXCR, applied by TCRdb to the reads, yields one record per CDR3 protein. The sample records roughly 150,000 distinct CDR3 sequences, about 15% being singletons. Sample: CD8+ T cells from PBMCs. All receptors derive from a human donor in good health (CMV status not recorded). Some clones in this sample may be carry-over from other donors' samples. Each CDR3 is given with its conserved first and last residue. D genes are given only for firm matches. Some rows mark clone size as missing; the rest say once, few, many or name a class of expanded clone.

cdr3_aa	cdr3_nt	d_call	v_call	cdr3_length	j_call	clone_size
CASREYSYGYTF	TGTGCCAGCAGGGAATACAGCTATGGCTACACCTTC	NA	TRBV6-2/TRBV6-3	12	TRBJ1-2	few
CSALGTSTYLSDTQYF	TGCAGTGCGCTCGGGACTAGCACGTATTTGTCAGATACGCAGTATTTT	TRBD2	TRBV20-1	16	TRBJ2-3	few
CTPPLGGRALGTDTQYF	TGCACCCCCCCCTTGGGCGGGAGGGCCCTCGGCACAGATACGCAGTATTTT	TRBD2	TRBV20-1	17	TRBJ2-3	NA
CSARDPYKENTEAFF	TGCAGTGCTAGAGATCCATATAAAGAGAACACTGAAGCTTTCTTT	NA	TRBV20-1	15	TRBJ1-1	NA
CASSHRRGSTLDEQFF	TGTGCCAGCAGCCACCGCCGCGGGAGTACCTTGGATGAGCAGTTCTTC	TRBD2	TRBV7-9	16	TRBJ2-1	few
CASSPRQDVASPLHF	TGTGCCAGCAGTCCCCGACAGGATGTTGCTTCACCCCTCCACTTT	NA	TRBV27	15	TRBJ1-6	NA
CASSEEPKLFF	TGTGCCAGCAGTGAAGAGCCAAAACTGTTTTTT	NA	TRBV6-1	11	TRBJ1-4	few
CASSQVRDRQEKLFF	TGCGCCAGCAGCCAAGTCAGGGACCGGCAGGAAAAACTGTTTTTT	NA	TRBV4-1	15	TRBJ1-4	NA
CASSDTGGPLNFYSNQPQHF	TGTGCCAGCAGTGATACAGGGGGCCCCCTCAACTTTTATAGCAATCAGCCCCAGCATTTT	TRBD1	TRBV2	20	TRBJ1-5	few
CASRSGTGETQYF	TGTGCCAGCAGATCCGGGACAGGAGAGACCCAGTACTTC	TRBD1	TRBV7-9	13	TRBJ2-5	few
CASSLNSGLMNTEAFF	TGTGCCAGCAGCTTAAATAGCGGACTGATGAACACTGAAGCTTTCTTT	NA	TRBV7-3	16	TRBJ1-1	few
CASSTDTEAFF	TGTGCCAGCAGCACTGACACTGAAGCTTTCTTT	NA	TRBV5-4	11	TRBJ1-1	NA
CASSDRNTEAFF	TGTGCCAGCTCCGATCGGAACACTGAAGCTTTCTTT	NA	TRBV7-3	12	TRBJ1-1	NA
CSARAGQYEQYF	TGCAGTGCTAGGGCTGGACAGTACGAGCAGTACTTC	NA	TRBV20-1	12	TRBJ2-7	NA
CATSRYADTEAFF	TGTGCCACCAGCAGATACGCGGACACTGAAGCTTTCTTT	NA	TRBV15	13	TRBJ1-1	few
CASSSPSRYDNEQFF	TGTGCCAGCAGCTCGCCCTCGAGGTACGACAATGAGCAGTTCTTC	NA	TRBV7-9	15	TRBJ2-1	NA